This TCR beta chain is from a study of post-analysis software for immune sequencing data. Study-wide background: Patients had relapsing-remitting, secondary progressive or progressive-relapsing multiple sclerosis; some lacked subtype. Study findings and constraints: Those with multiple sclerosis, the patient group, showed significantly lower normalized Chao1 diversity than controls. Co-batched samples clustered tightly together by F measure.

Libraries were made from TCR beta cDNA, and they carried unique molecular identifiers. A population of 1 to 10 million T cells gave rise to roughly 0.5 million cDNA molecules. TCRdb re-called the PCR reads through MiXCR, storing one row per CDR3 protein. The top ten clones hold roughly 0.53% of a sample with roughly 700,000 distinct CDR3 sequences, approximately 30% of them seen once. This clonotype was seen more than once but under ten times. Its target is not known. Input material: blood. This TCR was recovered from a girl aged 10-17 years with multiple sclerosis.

This chain's CDR3 is CASGRTGTSVNEQFF. As DNA, the CDR3 is TGTGCTAGTGGCCGCACCGGGACTAGCGTAAATGAGCAGTTCTTC. The chain links TRBV12-5 to TRBJ2-1; 10 bases line up with TRBD2. V was pared by 6 bases and J by 7 bases, with 9 bases of the junction left unmatched. From germline, CDR1 is LGHNT and CDR2 FRNRAP. CDR3 length equals 15 residues.